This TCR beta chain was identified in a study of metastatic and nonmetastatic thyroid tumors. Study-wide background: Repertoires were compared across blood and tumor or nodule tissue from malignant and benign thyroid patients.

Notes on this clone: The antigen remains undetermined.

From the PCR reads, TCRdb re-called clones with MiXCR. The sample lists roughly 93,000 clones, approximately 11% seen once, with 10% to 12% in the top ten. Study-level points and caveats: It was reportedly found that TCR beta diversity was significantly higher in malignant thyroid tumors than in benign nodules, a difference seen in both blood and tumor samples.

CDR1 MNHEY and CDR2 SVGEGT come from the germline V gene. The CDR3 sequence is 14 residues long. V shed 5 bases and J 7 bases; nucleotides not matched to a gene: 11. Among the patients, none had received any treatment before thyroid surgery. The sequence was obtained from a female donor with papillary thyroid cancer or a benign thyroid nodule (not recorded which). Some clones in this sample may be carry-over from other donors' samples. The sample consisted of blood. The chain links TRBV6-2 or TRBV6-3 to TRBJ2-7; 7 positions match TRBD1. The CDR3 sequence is CASSQGTAIGEQYF. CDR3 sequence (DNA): TGTGCCAGCAGTCAAGGGACAGCGATAGGGGAGCAGTACTTC.